The T cell receptor (beta chain) under discussion was sequenced for a study of blood T cell repertoires in COVID-19. Study details: Acute-phase and convalescent COVID-19 samples originated in the United States, Italy and Spain. Sources were T cells, B-cell-depleted T cells, or PBMCs; the material itself was cDNA or gDNA.

V lost 0 bases, J lost 8 bases, and 10 bases stayed unmatched. Germline V gene sequence: CDR1 MRHNA, CDR2 SNTAGT. This CDR3 contains 16 residues. In the source study's methods: Counts of nucleated cells, estimated from reference gene primer amplification, were obtained. The assay was immunoSEQ multiplex PCR, and TCRdb's table has in-frame clones only and misses some. D and trimming come from the DNA, and the V and J calls and clone size come from that table. Seen here are about 53,000 clones, around 80% observed once, and the top ten hold about 16%. Sequencing was performed on peripheral blood. The TCR was taken from a human donor with active or convalescent COVID-19. The donor label of this sample is uncertain. This chain links TRBV6-4 with TRBJ2-1, with TRBD2 matching over 7 bases. The CDR3 here is CASSDSTGGSWDEQFF. The CDR3 DNA reads TGTGCCAGCAGTGACTCGACGGGCGGGAGTTGGGATGAGCAGTTCTTC.